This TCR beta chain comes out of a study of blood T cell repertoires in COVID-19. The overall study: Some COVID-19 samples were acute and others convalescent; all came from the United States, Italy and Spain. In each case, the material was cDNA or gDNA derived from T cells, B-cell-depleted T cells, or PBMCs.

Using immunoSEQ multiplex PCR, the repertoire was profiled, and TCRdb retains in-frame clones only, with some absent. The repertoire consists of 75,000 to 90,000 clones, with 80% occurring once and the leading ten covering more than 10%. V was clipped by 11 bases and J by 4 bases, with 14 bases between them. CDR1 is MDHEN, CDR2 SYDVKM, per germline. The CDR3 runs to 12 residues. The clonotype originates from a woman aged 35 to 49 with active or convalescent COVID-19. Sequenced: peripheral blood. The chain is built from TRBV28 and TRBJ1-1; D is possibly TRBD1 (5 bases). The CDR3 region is CASQGGSTEAFF. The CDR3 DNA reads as TGTGCCTCCCAGGGAGGCAGCACTGAAGCTTTCTTT.